This TCR beta chain derives from a study of post-analysis software for immune sequencing data (dated by TCRdb to about 2015). Study-level background: Disease courses on record covered relapsing-remitting, secondary progressive and progressive-relapsing multiple sclerosis, though some patients had no subtype annotation. The patient repertoires were compared against 11 previously published healthy control repertoires obtained from donors aged roughly 6 to 28 years. A subset of samples was prepared in parallel using single-end sample barcoding, then pooled and co-amplified after Illumina adapter ligation.

Comments on this clonotype: Its antigen has not been determined. Per-base quality was not reported, and no clone a single base away is much larger than it.

Library preparation was by PCR. These reads were obtained on an Illumina HiSeq 2500. Unique molecular identifiers were incorporated into TCR beta cDNA libraries to reduce PCR and sequencing biases. Roughly 500,000 cDNA molecules were obtained for every 1 to 10 million input T cells, so each molecule roughly corresponded to one T cell. The same protocol used for the earlier healthy control dataset was applied to prepare and sequence the patient libraries. Samples belonging to the same batch were prepared together, multiplexed and sequenced on a shared HiSeq lane. As for the authors' bioinformatics: MIGEC was used to process the raw barcoded reads, and molecular identifier groups with only a single read were discarded before consensus assembly and CDR3 extraction. Clonotype tables were post-analysed with VDJtools, normalizing diversity by down-sampling all datasets to the smallest sample size. To correct batch-related cross-sample contamination, repertoire overlap clustering matched CDR3 amino acid sequences but not nucleotide sequences. TCRdb applied fastp at Q25 and MiXCR to the public reads, then kept only in-frame beta chains. For every CDR3 protein sequence, its rows merge into one entry that carries the most common genes and DNA. The V and J calls here are based on TCRdb, not the publication. The sample data list under 200,000 distinct CDR3 sequences, and roughly 34% of these were observed just once. Roughly 28% of the sample lies in the top ten.

The research as a whole found: The multiple sclerosis patient group was slightly younger than the control group. Multiple sclerosis patients had significantly lower normalized Chao1 diversity than controls, a result that suggests substantial peripheral T-cell clonal expansion. When samples were clustered directly using the F measure, samples prepared in the same batch co-clustered strongly, which prompted a batch-effect correction. Patients showed significantly higher frequencies than controls for several TRBV segments, among them TRBV5-6, TRBV5-1 and TRBV20-1.

Trimming at the junction amounts to 1 base on V and 0 bases on J, and the germline ends lie 13 bases apart. Sequences DFQATT (CDR1) and SNEGSKA (CDR2) are obtained from the germline V gene (reference sequence). The CDR3 holds 15 amino acids from the cysteine to the phenylalanine. Only CDR3 DNA remains: 45 bases, in frame from the first base. What the time point label conveys for this sample: second blood draw from one MS patient after hematopoietic stem cell transplantation. TCR beta repertoires were profiled from peripheral blood of roughly 13 young patients with multiple sclerosis to demonstrate the VDJtools post-analysis software. The multiple sclerosis patients were children and adolescents between roughly 6 and 16 years of age.

This receptor was taken from a girl aged 10-17 years with multiple sclerosis. Donor details come from another sample of the same person, matched by shared clones. This sequence uses TRBV20-1 and TRBJ2-7; confidence is insufficient to name the D gene. The sample here was blood, taken after autologous hematopoietic stem cell transplantation. The CDR3 protein is CSARAPRRSSYEQYF. The DNA sequence follows: TGCAGTGCTAGAGCCCCGCGAAGGTCCTCCTACGAGCAGTACTTC.